This record looks at one T cell receptor beta chain sequence and its context. Germline CDR1 reads LGHNA; CDR2 reads YSLEER. This CDR3 is built from 15 residues. Trimming cost V 4 bases and J 5 bases; bases outside gene matches: 9. The data originate from a study of cytomegalovirus exposure and HLA in healthy donors. The PCR used 60 Vbeta and 13 Jbeta primers. Assay used: immunoSEQ multiplex PCR; TCRdb lists only in-frame clones, some missing. In the table there are 200,000 to 250,000 clones, 70% to 85% of which are singletons. This sequence originates from a woman in her sixties or seventies in good health and CMV-seropositive. Sequencing was carried out using PBMCs. The chain carries TRBV4-3 and TRBJ1-2; 8 bases are shared with TRBD1. Here the CDR3 DNA reads TGCGCCAGCAGCCCCCGGGACAGGCTTTTATATGGCTACACCTTC. This codes for CASSPRDRLLYGYTF.